These T cell receptor beta chains were read from a single sample in a study of regulatory T cells in long-lasting Graves disease. In TCRdb, the multiplex PCR reads were re-called with MiXCR into one record per CDR3 protein. The sample holds 440,000 or so distinct CDR3 sequences, roughly 15% seen once. This sample also belongs to another study, concerning T cells in Graves' hyperthyroidism and ophthalmopathy.

The sample consisted of peripheral blood mononuclear cells (PBMCs), taken at new diagnosis, from a patient treated with antithyroid drugs. These receptors all stem from a woman aged 25 to 39 with Graves disease. Each CDR3 is given with its conserved first and last residue. The order of the fields is clone size, J gene, V gene, CDR3 protein. Rows may omit the clone size; those that give it use once, few, many or a size class.

clone size: many; J gene: TRBJ2-1; V gene: TRBV24-1; CDR3 protein: CATSDYRGEQFF
clone size: .; J gene: TRBJ2-1; V gene: TRBV6-1; CDR3 protein: CASSRLLGTSAANEQFF
clone size: .; J gene: TRBJ2-5; V gene: TRBV2; CDR3 protein: CASSEVTRKETQYF
clone size: many; J gene: TRBJ2-7; V gene: TRBV5-1; CDR3 protein: CASSLAPGTGLYEQYF
clone size: many; J gene: TRBJ2-1; V gene: TRBV20-1; CDR3 protein: CSAPRTSGNNEQFF
clone size: many; J gene: TRBJ2-1; V gene: TRBV18; CDR3 protein: CASSPVAGGNEQFF
clone size: many; J gene: TRBJ2-4; V gene: TRBV6-2/TRBV6-3; CDR3 protein: CASSYSGENIQYF
clone size: .; J gene: TRBJ2-6; V gene: TRBV11-2; CDR3 protein: CASSLVWAGANVLTF
clone size: many; J gene: TRBJ2-2; V gene: TRBV2; CDR3 protein: CASSWASTGELFF
clone size: .; J gene: TRBJ2-7; V gene: TRBV6-1; CDR3 protein: CASINGASSYEQYF
clone size: many; J gene: TRBJ1-1; V gene: TRBV6-2/TRBV6-3; CDR3 protein: CASSLTGYTEAFF
clone size: few; J gene: TRBJ1-5; V gene: TRBV4-1; CDR3 protein: CASRRTGAGQPQHF
clone size: .; J gene: TRBJ2-7; V gene: TRBV6-1; CDR3 protein: CASSRGQGVYEQYF